Each of the 5 T cell receptor beta chains below was sequenced from the same sample in a study of identical twins. TCRdb used MiXCR to reprocess the 5' RACE reads, holding one entry per CDR3 protein. Of some 1,600,000 distinct CDR3 sequences in the sample, 32% were seen once. Sequencing was performed on cord blood. These receptors were obtained from a newborn girl in good health.

The V and J genes are TRBV3-1 and TRBJ2-7, with D uncertain. The CDR3 spans 13 residues. The V gene lost 0 bases and the J gene lost 5 bases, with 8 bases spanning the gap. Germline loops: CDR1 LGHDT, CDR2 YNNKEL (reference sequence). CDR3 nucleotide sequence: TGTGCCAGCAGCCAAGACACAGACAACGAGCAGTACTTC. It is translated as CASSQDTDNEQYF.

This clonotype was detected a few times. V and J are TRBV6-5 and TRBJ2-1, with 9 bases that match TRBD2. The germline gives CDR1 MNHEY, CDR2 SVGAGI. With 5 bases clipped from V and 3 bases from J, the junction kept 2 bases outside the gene matches. This CDR3 has 14 residues. The CDR3 region has the DNA TGTGCCAGCAGTCCTAGCGGGGACTACAATGAGCAGTTCTTC. Translated: CASSPSGDYNEQFF.

As for this clonotype: A junction end diverges from the germline sequence, so it may reflect a read error. The V call is TRBV20-1, the J call TRBJ1-5; 7 bases are a match to TRBD1. CDR1 and CDR2 (germline): DFQATT, SNEGSKA (reference sequence). The CDR3 is 13 residues long. The CDR3 region is CSARGTDNQPQHF. DNA for the CDR3: TGCAGTGCCAGAGGGACAGACAATCAGCCCCAGCATTTT.

In this sample, this clonotype turned up a few times. The rearrangement links TRBV7-6 to TRBJ2-7; D ambiguous. Germline-derived CDR1 and CDR2 are SGHVS and FNYEAQ. The ends were cut back, 0 bases at V and 4 bases at J, with 7 bases in the middle. The CDR3 has 13 amino acids. The CDR3 DNA sequence: TGTGCCAGCAGCTTAGCGAAGGATTACGAGCAGTACTTC. It is translated as CASSLAKDYEQYF.

This clonotype was seen more than once but under ten times. This rearrangement joins TRBV4-2 to TRBJ2-1; D gene uncertain. V shed 0 bases and J shed 10 bases, with 7 bases lying between them. Per germline, CDR1 LGHNA and CDR2 YNFKEQ. The CDR3 length is 12 residues. The CDR3 loop is CASSQDPAEQFF. In nucleotides, the CDR3 is TGTGCCAGCAGCCAAGACCCCGCAGAGCAGTTCTTC.